These 12 T cell receptor beta chains share one sample of origin, sequenced in a study of molecular identifiers for immune sequencing clone quantification. TCRdb reprocessed the PCR reads with MiXCR, giving one entry per CDR3 protein. The sample consists of over 600,000 distinct CDR3 sequences, about 20% of them appearing once. Input material: naive CD8+ T cells from blood, with Jurkat cell RNA spiked in. Subset described: FACS-sorted CD8+CD4-CCR7+CD45RA+ naive T cells. The receptor set was obtained from a human donor in good health. Some libraries in this study had Jurkat cell RNA spiked in.

Of note for this clonotype: A much larger clonotype is one base distant, so this may be a read error. This chain uses TRBV7-9 with TRBJ2-5; D may be TRBD1 (6 bases). Per the germline V gene, CDR1 is SEHNR and CDR2 is FQNEAQ (reference sequence). CDR3 length: 14 amino acids. The CDR3 sequence is CASSGGQYQETQCF. CDR3 sequence (DNA): TGTGCCAGCAGCGGAGGACAGTACCAAGAGACCCAGTGCTTC.

This clonotype has at least ten counts. This chain joins TRBV3-1 and TRBJ1-2; D ambiguous. Per the germline V gene, CDR1 is LGHDT and CDR2 is YNNKEL (reference sequence). The V end lost 5 bases, the J end lost 0 bases, and 13 bases lay between the germline ends. This CDR3 is built from 15 residues. The CDR3 reads CASSSGRRANYGYTF. The CDR3 DNA reads as TGTGCCAGCAGCTCTGGGCGCCGTGCTAACTATGGCTACACCTTC.

This clonotype was counted only a few times. This chain connects TRBV5-4 to TRBJ1-1, with D possibly matching TRBD1 (5 bases). The V end was cut by 0 bases, the J end by 4 bases, with 16 bases between. This CDR3 has 16 residues. Germline-derived CDR1 and CDR2 are SGHNT and YYREEE (reference sequence). CDR3 amino acids: CASSLDVFQGSTEAFF. The CDR3 nucleotides are TGTGCCAGCAGCTTGGATGTATTTCAGGGAAGCACTGAAGCTTTCTTT.

As for this clonotype: Relative to the germline gene, one junction end is altered; a read error may explain this. The genes are TRBV13 and TRBJ2-1; tentative D call: TRBD2 (5 bases). Germline V lookup: CDR1 PRHDT, CDR2 FYEKMQ (reference sequence). The CDR3 is made up of 17 amino acids. The chain's CDR3 is CAGSLSFGLTNYNEQFF. CDR3 in DNA: TGTGCCGGCAGCTTATCCTTCGGACTTACCAACTACAATGAGCAGTTCTTC.

In its sample, this clonotype was seen many times. The rearrangement links TRBV19 to TRBJ1-5; D might be TRBD1 (5 bases). The CDR3 is made up of 14 amino acids. The germline V and J ends were trimmed by 1 base and 6 bases, with 10 bases remaining between them. CDR1 LNHDA and CDR2 SQIVND come from the germline V gene (reference sequence). CDR3 nucleotide sequence: TGTGCCAGTAGTATAGCTTCGGGGGTTCAGCCCCAGCATTTT. Its translation: CASSIASGVQPQHF.

This clonotype has ten or more counts. V usage is TRBV20-1 and J usage is TRBJ2-7; 7 bases fit TRBD2. Germline lookup yields CDR1 DFQATT and CDR2 SNEGSKA (reference sequence). The CDR3 is 15 residues long. V shed 0 bases and J 3 bases; nucleotides not matched to a gene: 8. The CDR3 sequence: CSARDLAGDLYEQYF. The CDR3 DNA is TGCAGTGCTAGAGATCTGGCGGGAGATCTCTACGAGCAGTACTTC.

In its sample, this clonotype was seen a few times. This chain joins TRBV5-6 and TRBJ2-3, with 11 bases matching TRBD2. Trimming cost V 0 bases and J 1 base; bases outside gene matches: 1. The length of the CDR3 is 16 residues. The germline gives CDR1 SGHDT, CDR2 YYEEEE. The CDR3 reads CASSLVAGGGTDTQYF. CDR3 coding DNA: TGTGCCAGCAGCTTGGTAGCGGGAGGGGGCACAGATACGCAGTATTTT.

The CDR3 nucleotides are TGTGCCAGCAGACTCGACAGGGGGCGAAACAATGAGCAGTTCTTC. Its translation is CASRLDRGRNNEQFF. J is TRBJ2-1 and V is TRBV6-2 or TRBV6-3; TRBD1 agrees at 10 bases. Germline V gene data show CDR1 as MNHEY and CDR2 as SVGEGT. V was clipped by 6 bases and J by 5 bases; unmatched bases: 7. The CDR3 runs to 15 residues.

This clonotype was observed a few times. The rearrangement uses TRBV19 and TRBJ2-3, with D maybe TRBD2 (5 bases). With 3 bases removed from V and 0 bases from J, the gap between germline ends came to 10 bases. Per the germline V gene, CDR1 is LNHDA and CDR2 is SQIVND (reference sequence). The CDR3 consists of 15 residues. The CDR3 nucleotides are TGTGCCAGTAGTATTGTTAGCGCTAGCACAGATACGCAGTATTTT. Protein: CASSIVSASTDTQYF.

In its sample, this clonotype was seen many times. The V gene is TRBV20-1, the J gene TRBJ2-4; D gene unclear. This CDR3 contains 14 residues. V lost 0 bases to trimming and J lost 7 bases, with 13 bases between them. Germline V gene lookup returns CDR1 DFQATT and CDR2 SNEGSKA (reference sequence). The CDR3 DNA reads as TGCAGTGCTAGAGATGGAAGCGCCAGTAACATTCAGTACTTC. Amino acid sequence: CSARDGSASNIQYF.

The chain links TRBV4-1 to TRBJ2-3; D is unresolved. CDR3 size: 16 residues. Germline V gene data show CDR1 as MGHRA and CDR2 as YSYEKL. The V end was cut by 3 bases, the J end by 4 bases, with 17 bases between. CDR3 nucleotides: TGCGCCAGCAGCCAGGTGCCTCCCCCAAACCCAGATACGCAGTATTTT. As protein: CASSQVPPPNPDTQYF.

This clonotype came up many times. The V gene is TRBV12-3 or TRBV12-4, the J gene TRBJ2-7; D not resolved. Trimming stripped 5 bases from V and 2 bases from J, with 13 bases between. The CDR3 sequence is 14 residues long. CDR3 nucleotides: TGTGCCAGCAGTCCAGAGACAAAAACCTACGAGCAGTACTTC. This encodes CASSPETKTYEQYF.